These 22 T cell receptor beta chains originate from one sample sequenced in a study of shared clonotypes between healthy human individuals. The repertoire was sequenced with immunoSEQ multiplex PCR; TCRdb's copy has only in-frame clones and lacks some. The repertoire consists of about 2.4 million clones, with 93% occurring once and the leading ten covering around 0.4%. Sequencing used naive CD4+ T cells from PBMCs. As to subset: CD45RA+ positively selected. The origin of the receptors is a man younger than 35 in good health. Some clones in this sample may be carry-over from other donors' samples.

The chain has TRBV6-6 and TRBJ2-2; 7 bases line up with TRBD1. This CDR3 has 15 residues. The V gene's germline CDR1 is MNHNY and CDR2 SVGAGI (reference sequence). J lost 1 base, V lost 4 bases, and 3 bases had no gene match. The CDR3 reads CASSLRQGNTGELFF. The CDR3 DNA is TGTGCCAGCAGTTTACGACAGGGGAACACCGGGGAGCTGTTTTTT.

The chain carries TRBV25-1 and TRBJ2-7; D remains ambiguous. The V and J ends lost 7 bases and 0 bases respectively, with 10 bases between them. This CDR3 contains 13 residues. Germline CDR1 and CDR2: MGHDK and SYGVNS. The CDR3 nucleotides read TGTGCCAGCACTCAAGAAAGCTCCTACGAGCAGTACTTC. Amino acids: CASTQESSYEQYF.

V is TRBV23-1 and J is TRBJ2-7; TRBD1 or TRBD2 may be the D gene (5 bases each). Being an ORF, TRBV23-1 has a function that is uncertain. Trimming left V 4 bases short and J 3 bases short, with 22 bases between. The CDR3 is made up of 17 amino acids. CDR3 DNA sequence: TGCGCCAGCAGTCCCCGTGGGGGTTGGAATTTGAACTACGAGCAGTACTTC. It codes for CASSPRGGWNLNYEQYF.

The chain has TRBV7-3 and TRBJ2-2; 10 bases fit TRBD2. Germline CDR1 is SGHTA and CDR2 is FQGTGA. The CDR3 contains 17 residues. J lost 4 bases, V lost 5 bases, and 10 bases had no gene match. CDR3 nucleotide sequence: TGTGCCAGCAGCCACAGAGCGGGAGGGCCCTCCACCGGGGAGCTGTTTTTT. It codes for CASSHRAGGPSTGELFF.

This chain joins TRBV10-1 and TRBJ2-3; D ambiguous. Germline CDR1 and CDR2: WNHNN and SYGVQD (reference sequence). The CDR3 is 13 amino acids. V shed 6 bases and J shed 2 bases, with 9 bases lying between them. CDR3 loop: CASSPGYTDTQYF. For the CDR3, the DNA is TGCGCCAGCAGCCCAGGATACACAGATACGCAGTATTTT.

The rearrangement joins TRBV27 to TRBJ2-6; tentative D call: TRBD1 (6 bases). CDR1 and CDR2 (germline): MNHEY, SMNVEV (reference sequence). This CDR3 comprises 15 residues. V shed 7 bases and J shed 4 bases, with 14 bases lying between them. The CDR3 here is CASTKTGSGANVLTF. The CDR3 nucleotides read TGTGCCAGCACCAAAACAGGGTCCGGGGCCAACGTCCTGACTTTC.

In DNA, the CDR3 is TGTGCCAGCCCCTTGAGGGACGAGCAGTACTTC. Protein product: CASPLRDEQYF. The genes are TRBV28 and TRBJ2-7; tentative D call: TRBD2 (5 bases). V was shortened by 8 bases and J by 5 bases, with 10 bases between the two germline ends. Germline CDR1 and CDR2: MDHEN and SYDVKM. The CDR3 consists of 11 residues.

V usage is TRBV28 and J usage is TRBJ1-5; 12 nucleotides line up with TRBD1. The length of the CDR3 is 18 residues. The trim removed 5 bases at V and 3 bases at J, leaving 11 bases unmatched. In germline, CDR1 is MDHEN, CDR2 SYDVKM. CDR3 coding DNA: TGTGCCAGCAGTCAGGGACAGGGGGCGGTCATGGACAATCAGCCCCAGCATTTT. It specifies CASSQGQGAVMDNQPQHF.

This clone was seen a single time. The V gene is TRBV19, the J gene TRBJ1-5, with 9 bases identical to TRBD1. The CDR3 has 17 amino acids. After removal of 2 bases from V and 0 bases from J, the junction contained 5 bases not matched to a gene. Germline V CDR1 and CDR2: LNHDA, SQIVND (reference sequence). The CDR3 DNA sequence: TGTGCCAGTAGTATAATGAGGACAGGGGTTAGCAATCAGCCCCAGCATTTT. This codes for CASSIMRTGVSNQPQHF.

The chain recombines TRBV4-2 with TRBJ2-3; perhaps TRBD2 as D (5 bases). With 4 bases removed from V and 2 bases from J, the gap between germline ends came to 16 bases. The CDR3 totals 16 residues. Germline lookup yields CDR1 LGHNA and CDR2 YNFKEQ. In DNA, the CDR3 is TGTGCCAGCAGCCCGTCCCACTACGGGGTCACAGATACGCAGTATTTT. As protein: CASSPSHYGVTDTQYF.

The V call is TRBV2, the J call TRBJ1-2, with unresolved D. Trimming shortened V by 5 bases and J by 4 bases, and 11 bases separated the two germline ends. CDR3 size: 13 residues. CDR1 and CDR2 (germline): SNHLY, FYNNEI. CDR3 DNA: TGTGCCAGCAGTTCCGATCGGGGCTATGGCTACACCTTC. Translated, it gives CASSSDRGYGYTF.

The genes are TRBV27 and TRBJ2-7; 7 bases align to TRBD2. Germline-derived CDR1 and CDR2 are MNHEY and SMNVEV (reference sequence). V lost 8 bases to trimming and J lost 3 bases; unmatched junction nucleotides: 7. This CDR3 has 13 residues. CDR3: CASRSAGNYEQYF. The CDR3 nucleotides are TGTGCCAGCCGCTCAGCGGGAAACTACGAGCAGTACTTC.

The chain employs TRBV5-1 and TRBJ2-7; 8 bases line up with TRBD2. Germline V CDR1 and CDR2: SGHRS, YFSETQ. J lost 5 bases, V lost 0 bases, and 7 bases had no gene match. This CDR3 region has 15 residues. Here the CDR3 reads CASSLASGSRDEQYF. In DNA form, the CDR3 reads TGCGCCAGCAGCTTGGCGAGCGGGAGTAGGGACGAGCAGTACTTC.

The chain uses TRBV19 and TRBJ1-1; D possibly corresponds to TRBD1 (6 bases). Germline CDR1 and CDR2: LNHDA and SQIVND (reference sequence). V was pared by 4 bases and J by 5 bases, with 14 bases between. The CDR3 length is 14 residues. The CDR3 coding sequence is TGTGCCAGTAGTAGCGCCCCGGGGGCAACTGAAGCTTTCTTT. Protein: CASSSAPGATEAFF.

This chain connects TRBV2 to TRBJ1-4, with 8 bases aligning to TRBD1. V lost 5 bases to trimming and J lost 7 bases; unmatched junction nucleotides: 6. The CDR3 is made up of 14 amino acids. Per the germline V gene, CDR1 is SNHLY and CDR2 is FYNNEI. CDR3 coding DNA: TGTGCCAGCAGTAGGACAGGGCTTGGTGAAAAACTGTTTTTT. This sequence encodes CASSRTGLGEKLFF. The variable domain in full, with the rest retrieved from reference TRBV2 and TRBJ1-4, is EPEVTQTPSHQVTQMGQEVILRCVPISNHLYFYWYRQILGQKVEFLVSFYNNEISEKSEIFDDQFSVERPDGSNFTLKIRSTKLEDSAMYFCASSRTGLGEKLFFGSGTQLSVL.

The rearrangement joins TRBV5-1 to TRBJ1-5, with D possibly matching TRBD1 (5 bases). Trimming cost V 0 bases and J 6 bases, with 7 bases left between them. There are 13 residues in the CDR3. Germline V lookup: CDR1 SGHRS, CDR2 YFSETQ. The DNA for the CDR3 is TGCGCCAGCAGCTTGGCTAGGGGTCAGCCCCAGCATTTT. Its translation: CASSLARGQPQHF. The full variable domain, its missing parts supplied by reference TRBV5-1 and TRBJ1-5, is KAGVTQTPRYLIKTRGQQVTLSCSPISGHRSVSWYQQTPGQGLQFLFEYFSETQRNKGNFPGRFSGRQFSNSRSEMNVSTLELGDSALYLCASSLARGQPQHFGDGTRLSIL.

This sequence joins TRBV27 and TRBJ2-1; no clear D gene. Germline V gives CDR1 MNHEY, CDR2 SMNVEV (reference sequence). There are 14 residues in the CDR3. V lost 3 bases, J lost 2 bases, and 8 bases lay in between. This CDR3 is CASSFRSTYNEQFF. DNA of the CDR3: TGTGCCAGCAGTTTTAGAAGTACCTACAATGAGCAGTTCTTC.

V usage is TRBV9 and J usage is TRBJ2-7; TRBD1 matches at 8 bases. The J segment lost 2 bases and the V segment lost 3 bases, leaving 4 bases of the junction unmatched. The CDR3 sequence is 14 residues long. CDR1 and CDR2 (germline): SGDLS, YYNGEE. This CDR3 reads CASSARQGTYEQYF. DNA of the CDR3: TGTGCCAGCAGCGCCCGACAGGGGACCTACGAGCAGTACTTC.

The genes are TRBV2 and TRBJ1-5; 8 bases line up with TRBD1. The CDR3 is 13 amino acids. The junction had 3 bases not matched to a gene; V was cut back by 6 bases and J by 5 bases. From germline, CDR1 is SNHLY and CDR2 FYNNEI. The CDR3 DNA follows: TGTGCCAGCAGCGCACAGGGGGATCAGCCCCAGCATTTT. This codes for CASSAQGDQPQHF.

The gene calls are TRBV6-6 and TRBJ1-2; D unclear. This CDR3 contains 14 residues. Trimming removed 7 bases from V and 2 bases from J, with 14 bases in between. Per the germline V gene, CDR1 is MNHNY and CDR2 is SVGAGI (reference sequence). The CDR3 protein is CASTRSAGNYGYTF. DNA of the CDR3: TGTGCCAGCACCCGCTCGGCCGGGAACTATGGCTACACCTTC.

This chain connects TRBV19 to TRBJ2-1, with TRBD2 matching 13 bases. The ends lost 6 bases at V and 2 bases at J; junction bases unmatched: 13. Germline V gene data show CDR1 as LNHDA and CDR2 as SQIVND (reference sequence). This CDR3 has 19 residues. CDR3 in amino acids: CASSRQGGLAGTTYNEQFF. As DNA, the CDR3 is TGTGCCAGTAGCCGCCAGGGGGGACTAGCGGGAACGACCTACAATGAGCAGTTCTTC.

This chain connects TRBV19 to TRBJ1-4; TRBD1 might be the D (6 bases). The CDR3 has 12 residues. Per the germline V gene, CDR1 is LNHDA and CDR2 is SQIVND (reference sequence). Trimming took 10 bases from V and 1 from J, leaving 7 bases between them. CDR3 sequence (DNA): TGTGCCATACAGGGAACTAATGAAAAACTGTTTTTT. Translation: CAIQGTNEKLFF. The full variable domain, rest sourced from reference TRBV19 and TRBJ1-4, is DGGITQSPKYLFRKEGQNVTLSCEQNLNHDAMYWYRQDPGQGLRLIYYSQIVNDFQKGDIAEGYSVSREKKESFPLTVTSAQKNPTAFYLCAIQGTNEKLFFGSGTQLSVL.